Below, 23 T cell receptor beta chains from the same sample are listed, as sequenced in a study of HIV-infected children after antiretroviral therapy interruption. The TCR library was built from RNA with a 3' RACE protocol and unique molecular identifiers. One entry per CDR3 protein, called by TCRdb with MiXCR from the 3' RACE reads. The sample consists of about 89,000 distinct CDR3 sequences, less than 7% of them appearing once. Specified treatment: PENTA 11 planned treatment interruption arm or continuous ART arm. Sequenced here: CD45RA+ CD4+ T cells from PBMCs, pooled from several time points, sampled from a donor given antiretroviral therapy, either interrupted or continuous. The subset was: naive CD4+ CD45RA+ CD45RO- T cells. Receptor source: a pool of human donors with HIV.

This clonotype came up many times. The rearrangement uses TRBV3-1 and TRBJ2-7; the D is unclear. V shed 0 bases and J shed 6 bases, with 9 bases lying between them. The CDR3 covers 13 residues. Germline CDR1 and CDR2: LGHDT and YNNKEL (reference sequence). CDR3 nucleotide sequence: TGTGCCAGCAGCCAAGATGGAGCTTCCGAGCAGTACTTC. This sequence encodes CASSQDGASEQYF.

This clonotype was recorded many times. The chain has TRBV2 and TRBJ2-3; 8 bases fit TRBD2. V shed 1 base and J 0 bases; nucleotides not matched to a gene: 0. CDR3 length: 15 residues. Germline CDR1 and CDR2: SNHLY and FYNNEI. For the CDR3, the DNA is TGTGCCAGCAGTGAAGAGCGGGAGAGCACAGATACGCAGTATTTT. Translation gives CASSEERESTDTQYF. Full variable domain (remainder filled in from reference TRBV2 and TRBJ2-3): EPEVTQTPSHQVTQMGQEVILRCVPISNHLYFYWYRQILGQKVEFLVSFYNNEISEKSEIFDDQFSVERPDGSNFTLKIRSTKLEDSAMYFCASSEERESTDTQYFGPGTRLTVL.

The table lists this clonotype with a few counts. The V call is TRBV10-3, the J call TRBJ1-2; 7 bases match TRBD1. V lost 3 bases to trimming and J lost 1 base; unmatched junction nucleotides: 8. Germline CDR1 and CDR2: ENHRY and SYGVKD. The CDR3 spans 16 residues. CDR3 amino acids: CAISDPTGRDNYGYTF. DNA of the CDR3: TGTGCCATCAGTGACCCGACAGGGCGCGATAACTATGGCTACACCTTC.

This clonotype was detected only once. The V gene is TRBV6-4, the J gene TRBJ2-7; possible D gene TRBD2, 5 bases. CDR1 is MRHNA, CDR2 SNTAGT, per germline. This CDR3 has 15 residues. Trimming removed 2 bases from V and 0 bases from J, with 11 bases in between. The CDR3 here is CASSDQPGSSYEQYF. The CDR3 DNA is TGTGCCAGCAGTGACCAACCGGGGAGCTCCTACGAGCAGTACTTC.

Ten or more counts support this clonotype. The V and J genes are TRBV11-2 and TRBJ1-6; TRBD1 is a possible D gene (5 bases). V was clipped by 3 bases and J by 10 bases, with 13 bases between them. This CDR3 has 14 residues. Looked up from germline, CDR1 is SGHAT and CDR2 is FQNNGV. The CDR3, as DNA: TGTGCCAGCAGCTTCAATGGGGGTGACTCACCCCTCCACTTT. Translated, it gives CASSFNGGDSPLHF.

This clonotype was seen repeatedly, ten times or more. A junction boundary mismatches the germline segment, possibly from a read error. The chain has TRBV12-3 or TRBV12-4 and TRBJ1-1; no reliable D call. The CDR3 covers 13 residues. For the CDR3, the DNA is TGCGCCAGCAGCTTGAGGTTGAACACTGAAGCTTTCTTT. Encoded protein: CASSLRLNTEAFF.

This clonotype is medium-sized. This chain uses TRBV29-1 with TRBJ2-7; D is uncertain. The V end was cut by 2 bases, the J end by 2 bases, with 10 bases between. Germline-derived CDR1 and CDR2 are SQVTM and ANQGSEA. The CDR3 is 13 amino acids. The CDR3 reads CSVENSSPYEQYF. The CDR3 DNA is TGCAGCGTTGAAAACAGCAGCCCCTACGAGCAGTACTTC.

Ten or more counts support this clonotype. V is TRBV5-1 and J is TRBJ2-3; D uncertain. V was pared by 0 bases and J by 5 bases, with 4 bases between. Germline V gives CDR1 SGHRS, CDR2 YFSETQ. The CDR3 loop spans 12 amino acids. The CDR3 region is CASSLEIDTQYF. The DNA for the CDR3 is TGCGCCAGCAGCTTGGAAATAGATACGCAGTATTTT.

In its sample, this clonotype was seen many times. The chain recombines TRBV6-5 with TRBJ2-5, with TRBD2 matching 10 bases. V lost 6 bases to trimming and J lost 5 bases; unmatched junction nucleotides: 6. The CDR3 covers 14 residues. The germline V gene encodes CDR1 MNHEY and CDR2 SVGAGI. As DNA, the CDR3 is TGTGCCAGCAGCCTAGCGGGAGTGGAGGAGACCCAGTACTTC. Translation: CASSLAGVEETQYF.

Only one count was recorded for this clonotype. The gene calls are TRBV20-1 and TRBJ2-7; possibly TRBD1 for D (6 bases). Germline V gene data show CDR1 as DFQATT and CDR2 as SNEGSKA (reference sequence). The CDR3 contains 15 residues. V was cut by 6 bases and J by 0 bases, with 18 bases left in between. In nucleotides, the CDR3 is TGCAGTGCCGAGGGGTGGCGGACAGACTCCTACGAGCAGTACTTC. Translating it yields CSAEGWRTDSYEQYF.

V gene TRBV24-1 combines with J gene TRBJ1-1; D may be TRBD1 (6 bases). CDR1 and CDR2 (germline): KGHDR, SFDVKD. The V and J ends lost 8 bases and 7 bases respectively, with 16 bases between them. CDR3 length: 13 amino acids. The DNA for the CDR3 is TGTGCCACCATGGTGGGGAAAGGGGGTGAAGCTTTCTTT. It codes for CATMVGKGGEAFF.

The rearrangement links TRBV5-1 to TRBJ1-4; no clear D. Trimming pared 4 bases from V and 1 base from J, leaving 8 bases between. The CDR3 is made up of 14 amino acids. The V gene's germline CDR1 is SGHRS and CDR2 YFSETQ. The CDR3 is CASSEGGTNEKLFF. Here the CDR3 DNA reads TGCGCCAGCAGCGAGGGAGGAACTAATGAAAAACTGTTTTTT.

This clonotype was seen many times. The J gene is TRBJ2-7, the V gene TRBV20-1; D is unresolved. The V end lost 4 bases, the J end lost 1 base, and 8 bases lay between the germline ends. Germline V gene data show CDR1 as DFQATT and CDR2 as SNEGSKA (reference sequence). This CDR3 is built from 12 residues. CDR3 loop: CSAMIGSYEQYF. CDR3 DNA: TGCAGTGCTATGATCGGGTCCTACGAGCAGTACTTC.

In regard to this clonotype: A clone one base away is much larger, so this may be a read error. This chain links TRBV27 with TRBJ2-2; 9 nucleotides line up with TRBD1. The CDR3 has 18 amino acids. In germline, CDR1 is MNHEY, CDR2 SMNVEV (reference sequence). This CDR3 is CASSSDRDRVMGTWELFF. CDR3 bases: TGTGCCAGCAGTTCAGATAGGGACAGGGTGATGGGCACCTGGGAGCTGTTTTTT.

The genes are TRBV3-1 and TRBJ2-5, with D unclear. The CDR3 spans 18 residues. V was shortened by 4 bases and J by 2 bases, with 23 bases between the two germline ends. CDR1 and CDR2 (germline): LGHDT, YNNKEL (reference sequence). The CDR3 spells CASSPSAISTWTQETQYF. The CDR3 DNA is TGTGCCAGCAGCCCCAGCGCTATTTCGACGTGGACGCAAGAGACCCAGTACTTC.

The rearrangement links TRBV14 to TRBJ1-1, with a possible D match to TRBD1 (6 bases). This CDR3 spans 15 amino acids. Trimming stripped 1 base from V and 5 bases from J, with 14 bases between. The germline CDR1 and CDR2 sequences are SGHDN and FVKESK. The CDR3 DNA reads TGTGCCAGCAGCCAAGTGTTTATAGGGGGAACTGAAGCTTTCTTT. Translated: CASSQVFIGGTEAFF.

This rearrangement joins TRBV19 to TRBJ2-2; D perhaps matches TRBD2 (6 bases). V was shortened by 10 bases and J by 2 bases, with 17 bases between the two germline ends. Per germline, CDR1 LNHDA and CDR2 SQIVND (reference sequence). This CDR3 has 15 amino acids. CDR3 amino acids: CATLHHGTNTGELFF. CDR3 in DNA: TGTGCCACCCTACACCATGGGACTAACACCGGGGAGCTGTTTTTT.

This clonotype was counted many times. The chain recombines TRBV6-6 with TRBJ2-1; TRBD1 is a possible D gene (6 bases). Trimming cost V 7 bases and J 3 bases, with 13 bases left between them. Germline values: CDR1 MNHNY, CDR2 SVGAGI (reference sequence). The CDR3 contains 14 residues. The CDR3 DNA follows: TGTGCCAGCAAGTTAGAGGACAGCTACAATGAGCAGTTCTTC. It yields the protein CASKLEDSYNEQFF.

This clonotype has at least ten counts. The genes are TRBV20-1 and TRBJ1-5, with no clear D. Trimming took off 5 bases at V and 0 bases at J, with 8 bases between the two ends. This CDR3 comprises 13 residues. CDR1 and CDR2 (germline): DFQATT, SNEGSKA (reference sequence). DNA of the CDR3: TGCAGTGCTCTAGGAACTAGCAATCAGCCCCAGCATTTT. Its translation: CSALGTSNQPQHF.

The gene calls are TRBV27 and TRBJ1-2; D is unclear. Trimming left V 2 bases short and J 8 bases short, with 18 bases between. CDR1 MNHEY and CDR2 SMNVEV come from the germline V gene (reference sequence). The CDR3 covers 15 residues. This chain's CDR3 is CASSLGVWAGGGYTF. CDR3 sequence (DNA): TGTGCCAGCAGTTTAGGCGTGTGGGCGGGCGGAGGCTACACCTTC.

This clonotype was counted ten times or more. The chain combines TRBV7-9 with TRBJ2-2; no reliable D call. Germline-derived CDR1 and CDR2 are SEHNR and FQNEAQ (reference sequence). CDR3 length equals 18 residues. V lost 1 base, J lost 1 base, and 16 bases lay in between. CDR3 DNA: TGTGCCAGCAGCTTAGGTTCCACGACGGGTCTGAACACCGGGGAGCTGTTTTTT. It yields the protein CASSLGSTTGLNTGELFF. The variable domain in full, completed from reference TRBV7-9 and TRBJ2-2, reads DTGVSQNPRHKITKRGQNVTFRCDPISEHNRLYWYRQTLGQGPEFLTYFQNEAQLEKSRLLSDRFSAERPKGSFSTLEIQRTEQGDSAMYLCASSLGSTTGLNTGELFFGEGSRLTVL.

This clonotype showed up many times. This CDR3 reads CASSRGLSSGANVLTF. CDR3 sequence (DNA): TGTGCCAGTAGTAGGGGACTCTCCTCTGGGGCCAACGTCCTGACTTTC. The chain joins TRBV19 to TRBJ2-6, with D perhaps matching TRBD2 (6 bases). This CDR3 contains 16 residues. Germline-derived CDR1 and CDR2 are LNHDA and SQIVND (reference sequence). V lost 4 bases to trimming and J lost 0 bases, with 10 bases between them.

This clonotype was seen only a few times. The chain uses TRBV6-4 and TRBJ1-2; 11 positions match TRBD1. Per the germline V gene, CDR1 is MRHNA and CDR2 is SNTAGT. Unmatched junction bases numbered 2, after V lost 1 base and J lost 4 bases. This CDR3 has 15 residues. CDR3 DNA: TGTGCCAGCAGTGACTGGGGACAGGGGGTCTATGGCTACACCTTC. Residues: CASSDWGQGVYGYTF.